Below, 29 T cell receptor beta chains from the same sample are listed, as sequenced in a study of beta chain features in type 1 diabetes. Notes on the study in general: When Type 1 diabetes patients were examined, their TCRB CDR3s proved moderately but significantly shorter in all four CD4+ subsets.

For these TCRs, the target antigens are not known. Expressed TCRB transcripts were sequenced because the entire RNA isolate underwent reverse transcription. The repertoire was sequenced with immunoSEQ multiplex PCR; TCRdb's copy has only in-frame clones and lacks some. The top ten hold around 0.08% of the sample, which has 150,000 to 200,000 clones, over 55% seen once. The source material was naive CD4+ T cells from blood. The receptors originated from a man aged 30-40 years with type 1 diabetes.

As concerns this clone: The identical CDR3 is also encoded by other nucleotide sequences in the sample. This rearrangement joins TRBV29-1 to TRBJ2-7; D gene unclear. The CDR3 is made up of 11 amino acids. The V end lost 4 bases, the J end lost 3 bases, and 7 bases lay between the germline ends. The germline V gene encodes CDR1 SQVTM and CDR2 ANQGSEA. Here the CDR3 reads CSVVASYEQYF. The CDR3 coding sequence is TGCAGCGTTGTGGCGAGCTACGAGCAGTACTTC.

The chain employs TRBV5-1 and TRBJ2-4; D remains unclear. From germline, CDR1 is SGHRS and CDR2 YFSETQ. This CDR3 spans 14 amino acids. V dropped 0 bases and J dropped 9 bases, with 13 bases sitting between them. The CDR3 DNA sequence: TGCGCCAGCAGCTTGGATGCCGCCTCGGGCATTCAGTACTTC. Its translation is CASSLDAASGIQYF.

In its sample, this clone was seen once. J is TRBJ2-1 and V is TRBV29-1; the match to TRBD1 covers 8 bases. Unmatched junction bases numbered 7, after V lost 8 bases and J lost 7 bases. The CDR3 loop spans 12 amino acids. Germline V gene data show CDR1 as SQVTM and CDR2 as ANQGSEA. The CDR3 loop is CSYTGTGNEQFF. CDR3 nucleotides: TGCAGCTACACCGGGACAGGAAATGAGCAGTTCTTC.

The chain combines TRBV30 with TRBJ2-7, with TRBD1 matching over 10 bases. The CDR3 covers 13 residues. The V segment lost 3 bases and the J segment 2 bases; nucleotides outside the gene matches: 1. Germline CDR1 and CDR2: GTSNPN and SVGIG (reference sequence). DNA of the CDR3: TGTGCCTGGAGGACAGGGGGCACCTACGAGCAGTACTTC. Its protein product is CAWRTGGTYEQYF.

This chain connects TRBV9 to TRBJ2-7; D not resolved. This CDR3 is built from 13 residues. Germline V lookup: CDR1 SGDLS, CDR2 YYNGEE. V gave up 4 bases and J gave up 1 base, with 9 bases separating them. CDR3 coding DNA: TGTGCCAGCAGCCTTGATCCGTCCTACGAGCAGTACTTC. Translating gives CASSLDPSYEQYF.

The chain couples TRBV7-2 to TRBJ2-5; D ambiguous. The CDR3 totals 15 residues. Trimming removed 1 base at V and 4 bases at J, with 13 bases between. The V gene's germline CDR1 is SGHTA and CDR2 FQGNSA. CDR3 coding DNA: TGTGCCAGCAGCTTAGGTTCGCCCGCAGGAGAGACCCAGTACTTC. Amino acid sequence: CASSLGSPAGETQYF.

This clone was seen only a few times. The CDR3 here is CAWSRTAISSYEQYF. CDR3 nucleotide sequence: TGTGCCTGGAGTCGCACAGCCATTAGCTCCTACGAGCAGTACTTC. The chain has TRBV30 and TRBJ2-7; no definite D call. Trimming took 2 bases from V and 0 from J, leaving 14 bases between them. The CDR3 length is 15 residues. CDR1 and CDR2 (germline): GTSNPN, SVGIG (reference sequence).

This chain connects TRBV30 to TRBJ2-1, with D unclear. Germline lookup yields CDR1 GTSNPN and CDR2 SVGIG (reference sequence). V was pared by 3 bases and J by 7 bases, with 13 bases between. The length of the CDR3 is 13 residues. CDR3 sequence reads: CAWRPNTQNEQFF. For the CDR3, the DNA is TGTGCCTGGAGACCGAATACCCAAAATGAGCAGTTCTTC.

This clone was seen only once. J is TRBJ2-7 and V is TRBV18; D perhaps matches TRBD2 (6 bases). Germline loops: CDR1 KGHSH, CDR2 LQKENI. The CDR3 totals 14 residues. Trimming removed 2 bases from V and 0 bases from J, with 8 bases in between. In DNA form, the CDR3 reads TGTGCCAGCTCACCAGAGACTAGCTCCTACGAGCAGTACTTC. This gives the protein CASSPETSSYEQYF.

This chain uses TRBV29-1 with TRBJ2-7; perhaps TRBD1 as D (6 bases). Germline V lookup: CDR1 SQVTM, CDR2 ANQGSEA. The CDR3 is 15 residues long. Trimming removed 4 bases at V and 1 base at J, with 17 bases between. The CDR3 protein is CSVVLHQGISYEQYF. CDR3 nucleotides: TGCAGCGTTGTCCTCCATCAGGGGATATCCTACGAGCAGTACTTC.

On this clone itself: The sample contains more than one DNA sequence encoding this CDR3. The rearrangement links TRBV30 to TRBJ1-1; D possibly corresponds to TRBD1 (6 bases). CDR1 and CDR2 from the germline V gene are GTSNPN and SVGIG (reference sequence). Trimming took off 0 bases at V and 3 bases at J, with 8 bases between the two ends. The CDR3 covers 13 residues. CDR3 bases: TGTGCCTGGAGTGTCGCAGGGGACACTGAAGCTTTCTTT. Residues: CAWSVAGDTEAFF.

The chain recombines TRBV7-2 with TRBJ2-7; unclear D gene. The germline V gene encodes CDR1 SGHTA and CDR2 FQGNSA. V was trimmed by 3 bases and J by 6 bases, leaving 15 bases between them. CDR3 length: 14 residues. In DNA form, the CDR3 reads TGTGCCAGCAGCTTGGCGTTTGAGGCAGGCGAGCAGTACTTC. Amino acid sequence: CASSLAFEAGEQYF.

The chain recombines TRBV10-1 with TRBJ2-5; no firm D call. Deletions cut 3 bases from V and 5 bases from J, with 10 bases between. The CDR3 loop spans 13 amino acids. Germline CDR1 WNHNN, CDR2 SYGVQD (reference sequence). This chain's CDR3 is CASSDQVLETQYF. DNA of the CDR3: TGCGCCAGCAGTGACCAGGTTTTGGAGACCCAGTACTTC.

The rearrangement uses TRBV28 and TRBJ1-1; D unclear. The CDR3 covers 13 residues. CDR1 MDHEN and CDR2 SYDVKM come from the germline V gene. Trimming shortened V by 7 bases and J by 0 bases, and 9 bases separated the two germline ends. CDR3 sequence (DNA): TGTGCCAGCACCCCTAGTGTGAACACTGAAGCTTTCTTT. Its protein is CASTPSVNTEAFF.

The gene calls are TRBV7-2 and TRBJ1-1, with D maybe TRBD1 (5 bases). V was pared by 3 bases and J by 10 bases, with 12 bases between. The V gene's germline CDR1 is SGHTA and CDR2 FQGNSA. This CDR3 has 12 amino acids. CDR3 residues: CASSFALQAAFF. The CDR3 nucleotides are TGTGCCAGCAGCTTCGCGTTACAGGCAGCTTTCTTT.

In the case of this clone: At the DNA level, this CDR3 is encoded by other sequences in the same sample as well. The rearrangement uses TRBV11-2 and TRBJ2-5; D perhaps matches TRBD2 (5 bases). Germline V gene sequence: CDR1 SGHAT, CDR2 FQNNGV. This CDR3 comprises 13 residues. V was clipped by 6 bases and J by 4 bases, with 12 bases between them. CDR3 sequence (DNA): TGTGCCAGCAGTCGCGGGTTGGGAGAGACCCAGTACTTC. Its protein is CASSRGLGETQYF.

This CDR3 reads CASSRQGMKTQYF. Here the CDR3 DNA reads TGTGCCAGCAGTCGACAGGGAATGAAGACCCAGTACTTC. V is TRBV2 and J is TRBJ2-5; 7 bases are shared with TRBD1. CDR3 size: 13 residues. The V gene's germline CDR1 is SNHLY and CDR2 FYNNEI. V lost 5 bases, J lost 6 bases, and 6 bases stayed unmatched.

The V gene is TRBV19, the J gene TRBJ2-7, with 7 bases identical to TRBD1. Germline CDR1 is LNHDA and CDR2 is SQIVND (reference sequence). The trim removed 8 bases at V and 2 bases at J, leaving 3 bases unmatched. The CDR3 contains 12 residues. This CDR3 reads CASSGQPYEQYF. The CDR3 DNA reads TGTGCCAGTTCGGGACAGCCCTACGAGCAGTACTTC.

V is TRBV10-1 and J is TRBJ2-7; 7 bases map to TRBD1. The germline gives CDR1 WNHNN, CDR2 SYGVQD (reference sequence). Unmatched junction bases numbered 5, after V lost 3 bases and J lost 3 bases. This CDR3 spans 14 amino acids. The CDR3 region is CASSEGQAIYEQYF. The CDR3 nucleotides are TGCGCCAGCAGTGAAGGACAGGCTATCTACGAGCAGTACTTC.

The V and J genes are TRBV27 and TRBJ2-1, with 7 bases that match TRBD1. Losses at the gene ends were 6 bases for V and 10 bases for J; bases not matched to a gene: 12. The CDR3 totals 14 residues. Germline lookup yields CDR1 MNHEY and CDR2 SMNVEV (reference sequence). Written as DNA, the CDR3 is TGTGCCAGCAGCTACACACGAGAGACAGGGGAGCAGTTCTTC. Translated: CASSYTRETGEQFF.

The chain recombines TRBV4-3 with TRBJ2-3, with D possibly matching TRBD2 (6 bases). The germline V gene has CDR1 LGHNA and CDR2 YSLEER. V lost 1 base, J lost 0 bases, and 11 bases lay in between. The length of the CDR3 is 16 residues. The CDR3 spells CASSQGTSISTDTQYF. The CDR3 DNA reads as TGCGCCAGCAGCCAAGGAACTAGCATAAGCACAGATACGCAGTATTTT.

This clone came up a few times. This chain uses TRBV29-1 with TRBJ2-7; 8 nucleotides line up with TRBD1. CDR3 length: 15 residues. Trimming took 6 bases from V and 2 from J; bases not matched to a gene: 12. CDR1 is SQVTM and CDR2 is ANQGSEA in the germline V gene. This CDR3 is CSVVSGTGFAYEQYF. The CDR3 DNA reads TGCAGCGTCGTTTCCGGGACAGGCTTTGCCTACGAGCAGTACTTC.

Only one count was recorded for this clone. The chain employs TRBV13 and TRBJ2-7; a weak D match, TRBD1 (5 bases). Germline-derived CDR1 and CDR2 are PRHDT and FYEKMQ (reference sequence). Trimming cost V 5 bases and J 3 bases, with 14 bases left between them. CDR3 length equals 14 residues. The CDR3 nucleotides read TGTGCCAGCAGCCACAGGCCGGACGTCTACGAGCAGTACTTC. It specifies CASSHRPDVYEQYF.

This chain links TRBV2 with TRBJ1-2; D is undetermined. Trimming removed 7 bases from V and 5 bases from J, with 17 bases in between. Germline loops: CDR1 SNHLY, CDR2 FYNNEI. The CDR3 totals 14 residues. The CDR3 DNA follows: TGTGCCAGCACTCGACAACCGACCGATTATGGCTACACCTTC. Protein: CASTRQPTDYGYTF. The full variable domain, its missing parts supplied by reference TRBV2 and TRBJ1-2, is EPEVTQTPSHQVTQMGQEVILRCVPISNHLYFYWYRQILGQKVEFLVSFYNNEISEKSEIFDDQFSVERPDGSNFTLKIRSTKLEDSAMYFCASTRQPTDYGYTFGSGTRLTVV.

This clone was recorded a few times. The chain uses TRBV4-3 and TRBJ2-5; D is unresolved. V was shortened by 1 base and J by 2 bases, with 11 bases between the two germline ends. This CDR3 has 15 residues. Germline CDR1 reads LGHNA; CDR2 reads YSLEER. CDR3 nucleotide sequence: TGCGCCAGCAGCCAAGTATATGGACGGCAAGAGACCCAGTACTTC. Translation gives CASSQVYGRQETQYF.

This clone came up a few times. In DNA form, the CDR3 reads TGTGCCAGCACACTAGCGGGGGGGGTCAATGAGCAGTTCTTC. Amino acids: CASTLAGGVNEQFF. The chain recombines TRBV25-1 with TRBJ2-1; 13 positions agree with TRBD2. Germline trimming cut 7 bases from V and 6 bases from J; bases unmatched to any gene: 3. The CDR3 contains 14 residues. Germline values: CDR1 MGHDK, CDR2 SYGVNS. Full variable domain (remainder filled in from reference TRBV25-1 and TRBJ2-1): EADIYQTPRYLVIGTGKKITLECSQTMGHDKMYWYQQDPGMELHLIHYSYGVNSTEKGDLSSESTVSRIRTEHFPLTLESARPSHTSQYLCASTLAGGVNEQFFGPGTRLTVL.

The chain is built from TRBV9 and TRBJ2-7; D ambiguous. CDR1 is SGDLS, CDR2 YYNGEE, per germline. The CDR3 sequence is 14 residues long. V gave up 0 bases and J gave up 4 bases, with 11 bases separating them. The CDR3 sequence is CASSVEAGAYEQYF. The CDR3 bases are TGTGCCAGCAGCGTAGAGGCAGGTGCGTACGAGCAGTACTTC. The entire variable domain, with the rest obtained from reference TRBV9 and TRBJ2-7, is as follows: DSGVTQTPKHLITATGQRVTLRCSPRSGDLSVYWYQQSLDQGLQFLIQYYNGEERAKGNILERFSAQQFPDLHSELNLSSLELGDSALYFCASSVEAGAYEQYFGPGTRLTVT.

The J gene is TRBJ1-6, the V gene TRBV10-3; a weak D match, TRBD1 (6 bases). Looked up from germline, CDR1 is ENHRY and CDR2 is SYGVKD. Between the trimmed V and J ends, which lost 7 bases and 5 bases, there was a span of 12 bases. The CDR3 spans 14 residues. The CDR3 protein is CAIKNRDNNSPLHF. DNA of the CDR3: TGTGCCATCAAGAACAGGGACAATAATTCACCCCTCCACTTT.

The rearrangement links TRBV30 to TRBJ2-3; tentatively, D is TRBD1 (6 bases). The V end was cut by 5 bases, the J end by 6 bases, with 9 bases between. Germline-derived CDR1 and CDR2 are GTSNPN and SVGIG (reference sequence). The CDR3 totals 11 residues. CDR3: CAWAGADTQYF. The CDR3 coding sequence is TGTGCCTGGGCAGGGGCGGATACGCAGTATTTT.